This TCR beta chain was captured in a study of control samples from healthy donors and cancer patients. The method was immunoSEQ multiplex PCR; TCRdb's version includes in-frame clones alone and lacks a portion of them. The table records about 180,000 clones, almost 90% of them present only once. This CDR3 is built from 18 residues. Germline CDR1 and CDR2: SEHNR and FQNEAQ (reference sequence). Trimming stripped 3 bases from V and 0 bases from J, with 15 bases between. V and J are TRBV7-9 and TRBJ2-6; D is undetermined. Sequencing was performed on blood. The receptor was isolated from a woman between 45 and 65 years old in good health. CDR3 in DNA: TGTGCCAGCAGCTTTTTTGCCAGCCTTTCCTCTGGGGCCAACGTCCTGACTTTC. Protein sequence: CASSFFASLSSGANVLTF.